This T cell receptor (beta chain) was profiled in a study of blood T cell repertoires in COVID-19. Data came from immunoSEQ multiplex PCR; TCRdb stores just in-frame clones and leaves some out. This sample has some 220,000 clones; 85% to 90% occur once, and the top ten carry 3% to 3.5%. Germline V gives CDR1 LNHDA, CDR2 SQIVND (reference sequence). This CDR3 region has 17 residues. The trim removed 5 bases at V and 0 bases at J, leaving 9 bases unmatched. Residents of about two dozen US areas, aged about 18 to 95 years, made up the participants. Clinical histories supplied by participants themselves formed the basis of cohort assignment.

This TCR was recovered from a woman younger than 30 in a cohort exposed to, infected with or recovered from COVID-19 (not recorded which). The sequenced sample was PBMCs or T cells enriched from blood (not recorded which). This chain uses TRBV19 with TRBJ1-3, with 8 nucleotides matching TRBD1. For the CDR3, the DNA is TGTGCCAGTAGTTTTTCAGGGGGCGAGAGCTCTGGAAACACCATATATTTT. Amino acid sequence: CASSFSGGESSGNTIYF.